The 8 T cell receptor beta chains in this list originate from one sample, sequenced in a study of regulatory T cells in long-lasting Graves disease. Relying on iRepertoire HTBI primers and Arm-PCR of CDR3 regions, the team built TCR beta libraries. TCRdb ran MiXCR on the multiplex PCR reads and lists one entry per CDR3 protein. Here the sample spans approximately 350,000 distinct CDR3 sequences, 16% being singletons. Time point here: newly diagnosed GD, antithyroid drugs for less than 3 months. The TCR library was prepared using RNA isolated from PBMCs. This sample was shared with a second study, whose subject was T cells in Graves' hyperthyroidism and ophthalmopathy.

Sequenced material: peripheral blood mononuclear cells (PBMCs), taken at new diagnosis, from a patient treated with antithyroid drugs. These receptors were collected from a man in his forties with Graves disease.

The CDR3 is CASSQVLRVRTKNTGELFF. In DNA, the CDR3 is TGTGCCAGCAGCCAAGTCCTCCGAGTCCGGACAAAAAACACCGGGGAGCTGTTTTTT. This sequence joins TRBV3-1 and TRBJ2-2; a possible D gene is TRBD1 (5 bases). Germline CDR1 reads LGHDT; CDR2 reads YNNKEL (reference sequence). Trimming pared 1 base from V and 2 bases from J, leaving 20 bases between. The CDR3 is made up of 19 amino acids.

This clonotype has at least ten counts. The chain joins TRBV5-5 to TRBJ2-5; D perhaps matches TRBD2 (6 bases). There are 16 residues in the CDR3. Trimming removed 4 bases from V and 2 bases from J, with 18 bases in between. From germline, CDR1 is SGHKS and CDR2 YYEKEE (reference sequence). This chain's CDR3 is CASSPRGNPIQETQYF. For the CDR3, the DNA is TGTGCCAGCAGCCCGCGGGGCAACCCAATACAAGAGACCCAGTACTTC.

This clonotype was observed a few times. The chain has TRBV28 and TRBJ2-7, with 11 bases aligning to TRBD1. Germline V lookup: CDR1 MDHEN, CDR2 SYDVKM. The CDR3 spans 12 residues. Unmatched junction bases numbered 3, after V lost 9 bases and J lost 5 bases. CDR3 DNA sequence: TGTGCCAGTCGGGACAGGGGGAACGAGCAGTACTTC. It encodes CASRDRGNEQYF.

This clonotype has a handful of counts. This chain's CDR3 is CATLPGPNTGELFF. The CDR3 DNA follows: TGTGCCACCCTCCCGGGCCCGAACACCGGGGAGCTGTTTTTT. The V and J genes are TRBV19 and TRBJ2-2; D gene unclear. Trimming removed 10 bases at V and 0 bases at J, with 12 bases between. Germline V gene sequence: CDR1 LNHDA, CDR2 SQIVND (reference sequence). The CDR3 has 14 residues.

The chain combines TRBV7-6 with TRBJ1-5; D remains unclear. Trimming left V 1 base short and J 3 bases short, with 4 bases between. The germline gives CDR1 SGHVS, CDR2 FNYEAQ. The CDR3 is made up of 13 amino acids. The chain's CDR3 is CASSLVYNQPQHF. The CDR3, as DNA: TGTGCCAGCAGCTTAGTTTACAATCAGCCCCAGCATTTT. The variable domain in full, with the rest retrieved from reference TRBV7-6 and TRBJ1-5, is GAGVSQSPRYKVTKRGQDVALRCDPISGHVSLYWYRQALGQGPEFLTYFNYEAQQDKSGLPNDRFSAERPEGSISTLTIQRTEQRDSAMYRCASSLVYNQPQHFGDGTRLSIL.

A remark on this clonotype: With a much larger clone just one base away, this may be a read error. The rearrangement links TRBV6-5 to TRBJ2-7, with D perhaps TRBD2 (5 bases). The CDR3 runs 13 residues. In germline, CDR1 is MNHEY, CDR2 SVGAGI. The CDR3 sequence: CAISYIGAYEQYF. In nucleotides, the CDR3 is TGTGCCATCAGTTACATCGGGGCCTACGAGCAGTACTTC.

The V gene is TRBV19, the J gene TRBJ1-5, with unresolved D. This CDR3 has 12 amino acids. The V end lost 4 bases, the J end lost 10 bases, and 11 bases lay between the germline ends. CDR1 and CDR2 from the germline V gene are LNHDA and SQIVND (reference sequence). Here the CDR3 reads CASSSRASPQHF. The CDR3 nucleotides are TGTGCCAGTAGTAGCCGGGCCTCCCCCCAGCATTTT.

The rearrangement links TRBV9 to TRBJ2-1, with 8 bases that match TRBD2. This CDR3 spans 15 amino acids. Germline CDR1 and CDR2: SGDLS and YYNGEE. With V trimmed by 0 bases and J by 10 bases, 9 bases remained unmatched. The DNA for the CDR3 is TGTGCCAGCAGCGTAGGGCTAGCGGGCTTCGGGGAGCAGTTCTTC. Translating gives CASSVGLAGFGEQFF.